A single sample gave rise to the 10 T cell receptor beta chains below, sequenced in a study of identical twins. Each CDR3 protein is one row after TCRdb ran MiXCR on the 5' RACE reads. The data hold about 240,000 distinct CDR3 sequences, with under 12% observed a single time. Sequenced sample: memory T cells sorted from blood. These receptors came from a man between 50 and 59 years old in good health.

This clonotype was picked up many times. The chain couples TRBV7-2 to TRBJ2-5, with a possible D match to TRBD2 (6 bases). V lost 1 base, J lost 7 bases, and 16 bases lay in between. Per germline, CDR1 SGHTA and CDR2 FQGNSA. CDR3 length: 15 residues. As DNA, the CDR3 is TGTGCCAGCAGCTTAGACGTTGCGGGGCCGTTGACCCAGTACTTC. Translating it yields CASSLDVAGPLTQYF.

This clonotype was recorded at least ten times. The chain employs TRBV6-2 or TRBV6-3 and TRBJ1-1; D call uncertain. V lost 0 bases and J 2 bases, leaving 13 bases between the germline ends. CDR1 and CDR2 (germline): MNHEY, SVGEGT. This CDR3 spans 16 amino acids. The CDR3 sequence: CASSYSQTEINTEAFF. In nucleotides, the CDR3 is TGTGCCAGCAGTTACTCTCAAACAGAGATTAACACTGAAGCTTTCTTT.

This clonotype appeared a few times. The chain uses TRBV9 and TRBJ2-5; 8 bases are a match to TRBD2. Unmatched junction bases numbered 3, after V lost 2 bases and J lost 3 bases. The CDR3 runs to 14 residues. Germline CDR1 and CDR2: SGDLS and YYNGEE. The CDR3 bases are TGTGCCAGCAGCGTCTCACTAGCGGAAGAGACCCAGTACTTC. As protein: CASSVSLAEETQYF.

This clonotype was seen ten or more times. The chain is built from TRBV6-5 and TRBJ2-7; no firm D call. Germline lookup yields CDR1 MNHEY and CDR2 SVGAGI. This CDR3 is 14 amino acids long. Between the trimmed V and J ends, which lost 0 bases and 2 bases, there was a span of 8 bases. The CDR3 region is CASSYSAQTYEQYF. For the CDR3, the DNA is TGTGCCAGCAGTTACTCGGCCCAGACCTACGAGCAGTACTTC.

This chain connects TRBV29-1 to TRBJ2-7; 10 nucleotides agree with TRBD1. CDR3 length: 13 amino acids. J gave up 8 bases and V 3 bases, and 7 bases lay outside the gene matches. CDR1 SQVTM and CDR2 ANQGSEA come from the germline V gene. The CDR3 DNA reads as TGCAGCGTTGACGGGACAGGGGCTAATCAGCAGTACTTC. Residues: CSVDGTGANQQYF.

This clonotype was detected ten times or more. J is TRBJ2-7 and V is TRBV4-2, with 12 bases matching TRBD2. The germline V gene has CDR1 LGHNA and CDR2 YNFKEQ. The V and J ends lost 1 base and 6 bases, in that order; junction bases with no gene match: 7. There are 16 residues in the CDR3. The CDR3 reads CASSQASSGRAGEQYF. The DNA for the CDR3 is TGTGCCAGCAGCCAAGCCTCTAGCGGGAGGGCCGGCGAGCAGTACTTC.

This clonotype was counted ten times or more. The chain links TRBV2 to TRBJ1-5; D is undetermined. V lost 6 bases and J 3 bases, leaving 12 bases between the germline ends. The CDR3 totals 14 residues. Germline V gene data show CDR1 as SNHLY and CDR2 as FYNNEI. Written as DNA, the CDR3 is TGTGCCAGCAGCCAAACATCCGTCAATCAGCCCCAGCATTTT. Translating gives CASSQTSVNQPQHF.

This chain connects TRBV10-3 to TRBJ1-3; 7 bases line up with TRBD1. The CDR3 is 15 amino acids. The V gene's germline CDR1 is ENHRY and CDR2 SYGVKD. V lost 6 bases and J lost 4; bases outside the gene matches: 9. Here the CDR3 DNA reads TGTGCCATCAGGCAAGAGGGGGCGCCGGGAAACACCATATATTTT. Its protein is CAIRQEGAPGNTIYF.

CDR3 sequence reads: CASSEFQGSGRSTQYF. CDR3 in DNA: TGTGCCAGCAGTGAATTCCAGGGGAGCGGAAGATCGACCCAGTACTTC. The genes are TRBV6-1 and TRBJ2-5, with D perhaps TRBD1 (6 bases). The V end lost 2 bases, the J end lost 7 bases, and 20 bases lay between the germline ends. From germline, CDR1 is MNHNS and CDR2 SASEGT. The CDR3 contains 16 residues.

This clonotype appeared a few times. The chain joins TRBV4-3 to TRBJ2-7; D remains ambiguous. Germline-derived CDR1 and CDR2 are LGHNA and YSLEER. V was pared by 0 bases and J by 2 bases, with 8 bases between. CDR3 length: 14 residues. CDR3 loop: CASSQDLRAYEQYF. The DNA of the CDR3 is TGCGCCAGCAGCCAAGATCTTCGAGCCTACGAGCAGTACTTC.